Listed below are T cell receptor beta chains from one sample, sequenced in a study of OX40 agonist ivuxolimab in advanced cancers. Sequenced by immunoSEQ multiplex PCR; TCRdb stores in-frame clones only, minus some. Found here are approximately 38,000 clones, about 87% of them singletons; the top ten hold approximately 31%. The starting material was CD4+ or CD8+ T cells sorted from blood, obtained in a trial of the OX40 agonist ivuxolimab. The receptor set was obtained from an adult with an advanced solid tumor such as melanoma, head and neck, liver or kidney cancer. Both conserved end residues are part of each CDR3. D genes are given only for firm matches. Only some rows state a clone size, as once, few, many or a class for expanded clones.

V gene	clone size	D gene	J gene	CDR3 DNA	CDR3 protein
TRBV5-1	-	-	TRBJ2-3	TGCGCCAGCAGCTTGGCGATTAGCACAGATACGCAGTATTTT	CASSLAISTDTQYF
TRBV28	-	-	TRBJ2-3	TGTGCCAGCAACTTTTTAATCCCTGGGCGCGGAGATACGCAGTATTTT	CASNFLIPGRGDTQYF
TRBV6-1	-	-	TRBJ1-1	TGTGCCAGCAGTCGGCCCGGGGGCACTGAAGCTTTCTTT	CASSRPGGTEAFF
TRBV20-1	-	-	TRBJ2-1	TGCAGTGCTAGATCCAATTATGAGCAGTTCTTC	CSARSNYEQFF
TRBV7-9	once	-	TRBJ2-6	TGTGCCAGCGGTCCAGGGCCACCCGGGGCCAACGTCCTGACTTTC	CASGPGPPGANVLTF
TRBV7-9	-	-	TRBJ1-5	TGTGCCAGCAGCCACAGCAATCAGCCCCAGCATTTT	CASSHSNQPQHF
TRBV27	-	-	TRBJ1-1	TGTGCCAGCAGTTTTGGGGGGGGCACTGAAGCTTTCTTT	CASSFGGGTEAFF
TRBV5-4	-	-	TRBJ2-7	TGTGCCAGCAGCCTTGGCCGGGGGCCGACCTACGAGCAGTACTTC	CASSLGRGPTYEQYF
TRBV10-3	-	TRBD2	TRBJ2-2	TGTGCCACCAAACCAGGGACTAGCGAACGGAACACCGGGGAGCTGTTTTTT	CATKPGTSERNTGELFF
TRBV14	few	-	TRBJ1-6	TGTGCCAGCAGCCAAGGGAGACATAATTCACCCCTCCACTTT	CASSQGRHNSPLHF
TRBV28	-	-	TRBJ2-2	TGTGCCAGCACGGATGGGAACACCGGGGAGCTGTTTTTT	CASTDGNTGELFF
TRBV4-1	few	TRBD1	TRBJ2-5	TGCGCCAGCAGCCGGTCGGGGACAGAAGAGACCCAGTACTTC	CASSRSGTEETQYF
TRBV28	once	TRBD1	TRBJ1-1	TGTGCCAGCAGGGACCCTCCAGGGGGAGGCACTGAAGCTTTCTTT	CASRDPPGGGTEAFF
TRBV6-1	-	-	TRBJ1-5	TGTGCCAGCGACGTTAGCAATCAGCCCCAGCATTTT	CASDVSNQPQHF
TRBV29-1	-	TRBD2	TRBJ2-5	TGCAGCGTGCAAACTAGCGTCGAGACCCAGTACTTC	CSVQTSVETQYF
TRBV18	once	TRBD1	TRBJ1-5	TGTGCCAGCTCAGCCACAGGGGAAAATCAGCCCCAGCATTTT	CASSATGENQPQHF
TRBV30	-	TRBD2	TRBJ2-3	TGTGCCTGGAGTGGCCCCGGGACTAATGCAGATACGCAGTATTTT	CAWSGPGTNADTQYF
TRBV28	-	-	TRBJ1-1	TGTGCCAGCAGTATTACAGGGAGGAACACTGAAGCTTTCTTT	CASSITGRNTEAFF
TRBV19	-	-	TRBJ1-3	TGTGCCAGTAGTGGGGGCGAGGCGTCTGGAAACACCATATATTTT	CASSGGEASGNTIYF
TRBV19	-	-	TRBJ2-7	TGTGCCAGTAGTATCGGACAGTCTAGAAGCTCCTACGAGCAGTACTTC	CASSIGQSRSSYEQYF
TRBV27	-	-	TRBJ2-5	TGTGCCAGCAGTTTAAACGCAGGCCTCCACCAAGAGACCCAGTACTTC	CASSLNAGLHQETQYF
TRBV9	-	-	TRBJ2-1	TGTGCCAGCAGCGTACAGTACAATGAGCAGTTCTTC	CASSVQYNEQFF
TRBV19	-	-	TRBJ1-2	TGTGCCAGTAGTAAAGGGGACCGAGGACATGACTACACCTTC	CASSKGDRGHDYTF
TRBV19	-	-	TRBJ2-2	TGTGCCAGTAGTAGAGGGGGTACCGGGGAGCTGTTTTTT	CASSRGGTGELFF
TRBV11-2	-	-	TRBJ2-4	TGTGCCAGCAGCGCCGGGACTAAAAACATTCAGTACTTC	CASSAGTKNIQYF
TRBV7-9	-	TRBD1	TRBJ2-7	TGTGCCAGCAGGGGACAGGGGACGGGCGAGCAGTACTTC	CASRGQGTGEQYF
TRBV15	-	TRBD1	TRBJ2-5	TGTGCCACCAGCAGAGCCCTGCTATCCGGGACAGGGATGACCCAGTACTTC	CATSRALLSGTGMTQYF
TRBV5-4	-	TRBD2	TRBJ2-7	TGTGCCAGCAGCATAGACCGGGGGGGCTTAAACTACGAGCAGTACTTC	CASSIDRGGLNYEQYF
TRBV19	few	-	TRBJ1-1	TGTGCCAGTACCACTCAAGCTCGGAACACTGAAGCTTTCTTT	CASTTQARNTEAFF
TRBV6-5	-	-	TRBJ1-2	TGTGCCAGCAGTTACTCGAGGGGGGGGATCGATGGCTACACCTTC	CASSYSRGGIDGYTF
TRBV7-9	-	-	TRBJ2-7	TGTGCCAGCAGCTTAGCTAGCGACTACGAGCAGTACTTC	CASSLASDYEQYF
TRBV14	-	-	TRBJ1-5	TGTGCCAGCAGCTTCCCGACGAGGAGCAATCAGCCCCAGCATTTT	CASSFPTRSNQPQHF
TRBV27	-	TRBD1	TRBJ1-2	TGTGCCAGCAGTTTCGGGACAGGGCGCGGCTACACCTTC	CASSFGTGRGYTF
TRBV19	-	-	TRBJ2-5	TGTGCCAGTAGTCCGGACAGCTTAAGCCAAGAGACCCAGTACTTC	CASSPDSLSQETQYF
TRBV10-2	-	TRBD2	TRBJ2-1	TGCGCCACCCTACTAGCGGGAGGGCAAGAGCAGTTCTTC	CATLLAGGQEQFF
TRBV4-1	-	-	TRBJ2-4	TGCGCCAGCAGCTCTATGGGTTGGGGGGGCTTAGCCAAAAACATTCAGTACTTC	CASSSMGWGGLAKNIQYF
TRBV4-2	-	-	TRBJ2-5	TGTGCCAGCAGCCGTGAGTGGACTAACCAAGAGACCCAGTACTTC	CASSREWTNQETQYF
TRBV5-1	-	-	TRBJ1-6	TGCGCCAGCAGCTTGGAGATAGGGCGGGGAGGGTCACCCCTCCACTTT	CASSLEIGRGGSPLHF
TRBV7-9	-	TRBD1	TRBJ1-5	TGTGCCAGCAGCTCAACAGGGGAACTTTATCAGCCCCAGCATTTT	CASSSTGELYQPQHF
TRBV6-1	-	TRBD1	TRBJ1-2	TGTGCCAGCAGGGGACAGAAAGTGGGTAACACCTTC	CASRGQKVGNTF
TRBV18	few	-	TRBJ1-1	TGTGCCAGCTCCCCCGACACGACGGGCACTGAAGCTTTCTTT	CASSPDTTGTEAFF
TRBV10-3	-	TRBD1	TRBJ2-7	TGTGCCATCAGTGAGTCCCAGGGGGCAGCCTACGAGCAGTACTTC	CAISESQGAAYEQYF
TRBV9	-	TRBD1	TRBJ2-1	TGTGCCAGCAGCGGTTGGCAGGGGGACAATGAGCAGTTCTTC	CASSGWQGDNEQFF